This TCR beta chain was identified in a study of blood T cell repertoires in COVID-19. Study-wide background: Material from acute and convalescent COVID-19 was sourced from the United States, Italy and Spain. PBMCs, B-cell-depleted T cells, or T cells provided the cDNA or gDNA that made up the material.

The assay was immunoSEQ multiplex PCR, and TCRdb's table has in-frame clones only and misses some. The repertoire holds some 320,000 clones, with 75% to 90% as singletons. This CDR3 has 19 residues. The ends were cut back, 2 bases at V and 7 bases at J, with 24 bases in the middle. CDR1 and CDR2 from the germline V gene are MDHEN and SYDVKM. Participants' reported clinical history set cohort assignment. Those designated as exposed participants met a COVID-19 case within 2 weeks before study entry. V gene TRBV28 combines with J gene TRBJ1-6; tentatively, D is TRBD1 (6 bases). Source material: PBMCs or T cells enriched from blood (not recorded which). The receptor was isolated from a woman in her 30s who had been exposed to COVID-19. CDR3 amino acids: CASSLLLVGGRNKNSPLHF. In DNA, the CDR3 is TGTGCCAGCAGTTTACTCCTGGTGGGGGGGCGAAATAAGAATTCACCCCTCCACTTT.